Below are 23 T cell receptor beta chains sequenced from a single sample in a study of Ad26.COV2.S vaccination and SARS-CoV-2 variants. Sequencing was performed with immunoSEQ multiplex PCR; in TCRdb, only in-frame clones are kept and a portion is missing. The sample records more than 250,000 clones, around 87% being singletons. Treatment in this sample: around 19 received Ad26.COV2.S at low or high dose, single or two shots; 5 received placebo; per-sample allocation not given. It was on day 63 after the first vaccine or placebo injection that samples were taken. Material: peripheral blood, obtained in a trial of Ad26.COV2.S vaccine versus placebo. Receptors were obtained from a person between 18 and 60 years old who received the Ad26.COV2.S COVID-19 vaccine or a placebo.

V is TRBV19 and J is TRBJ1-2; D remains unclear. Germline values: CDR1 LNHDA, CDR2 SQIVND (reference sequence). The CDR3 runs to 11 residues. Trimming left V 6 bases short and J 4 bases short, with 6 bases between. Written as DNA, the CDR3 is TGTGCCAGTAGGGCCTTCTATGGCTACACCTTC. It codes for CASRAFYGYTF.

The J gene is TRBJ1-4, the V gene TRBV19; D not resolved. The V and J ends lost 5 bases and 0 bases respectively, with 10 bases between them. This CDR3 comprises 15 residues. Germline V CDR1 and CDR2: LNHDA, SQIVND (reference sequence). Written as DNA, the CDR3 is TGTGCCAGTAGTCCTAACTTAGCAACTAATGAAAAACTGTTTTTT. Translation gives CASSPNLATNEKLFF.

The chain carries TRBV25-1 and TRBJ2-3; tentative D call: TRBD2 (6 bases). Trimming removed 4 bases from V and 0 bases from J, with 20 bases in between. The V gene's germline CDR1 is MGHDK and CDR2 SYGVNS. This CDR3 is built from 18 residues. The CDR3 sequence is CASSGTLYTGTSTDTQYF. CDR3 coding DNA: TGTGCCAGCAGTGGCACCTTGTACACCGGGACTAGCACAGATACGCAGTATTTT.

The CDR3 coding sequence is TGTGCCAGCAGCTTAGGGTCTAGCGGGACCTACGAGCAGTACTTC. This codes for CASSLGSSGTYEQYF. V and J are TRBV5-4 and TRBJ2-7; 9 nucleotides agree with TRBD2. CDR1 and CDR2 (germline): SGHNT, YYREEE (reference sequence). The CDR3 is made up of 15 amino acids. Trimming took 2 bases from V and 2 from J; bases not matched to a gene: 5.

This clone has only one observation. The CDR3 DNA sequence: TGTGCCAGCAGCCGGGCTTCTTATGGCTACACCTTC. It specifies CASSRASYGYTF. This chain uses TRBV2 with TRBJ1-2; the D is unclear. The CDR3 spans 12 residues. Per the germline V gene, CDR1 is SNHLY and CDR2 is FYNNEI. V lost 6 bases, J lost 5 bases, and 10 bases lay in between.

This sequence joins TRBV30 and TRBJ1-1; D is perhaps TRBD1 (6 bases). Per germline, CDR1 GTSNPN and CDR2 SVGIG (reference sequence). V lost 4 bases and J lost 5, with 14 bases in between. The CDR3 runs 13 residues. CDR3 nucleotide sequence: TGTGCCTGGACTATCCGGACAGATACTGAAGCTTTCTTT. This gives the protein CAWTIRTDTEAFF.

This clone occurred once. The chain recombines TRBV28 with TRBJ2-7, with 10 positions matching TRBD2. Germline values: CDR1 MDHEN, CDR2 SYDVKM. The V and J ends lost 8 bases and 3 bases, in that order; junction bases with no gene match: 10. CDR3 length: 15 amino acids. CDR3: CASPPGTSDNYEQYF. CDR3 bases: TGTGCCAGCCCCCCCGGGACTAGCGACAACTACGAGCAGTACTTC.

The chain has TRBV7-8 and TRBJ2-7; 9 bases fit TRBD1. CDR1 is SGHVS, CDR2 FQNEAQ, per germline. This CDR3 spans 16 amino acids. The junction had 8 bases not matched to a gene; V was cut back by 1 base and J by 4 bases. The CDR3: CASSLVRRTGVYEQYF. The CDR3 DNA sequence: TGTGCCAGCAGCTTAGTACGCCGGACAGGGGTGTACGAGCAGTACTTC.

The chain employs TRBV2 and TRBJ1-3, with D perhaps TRBD1 (6 bases). Deletions cut 3 bases from V and 4 bases from J, with 22 bases between. This CDR3 is built from 18 residues. The germline V gene encodes CDR1 SNHLY and CDR2 FYNNEI. Written as DNA, the CDR3 is TGTGCCAGCAGTGATCCCTCGTATAGAGGGGGATCAGGAAACACCATATATTTT. This sequence encodes CASSDPSYRGGSGNTIYF.

The rearrangement joins TRBV6-5 to TRBJ2-2, with 9 bases fitting TRBD1. This CDR3 spans 14 amino acids. Germline V gene lookup returns CDR1 MNHEY and CDR2 SVGAGI. V gave up 6 bases and J gave up 5 bases; unmatched junction bases: 4. For the CDR3, the DNA is TGTGCCAGCAGGCGACAGGGGGGAACCGGGGAGCTGTTTTTT. Translation gives CASRRQGGTGELFF.

This chain joins TRBV18 and TRBJ1-5, with D hard to call. Germline-derived CDR1 and CDR2 are KGHSH and LQKENI. Trimming pared 6 bases from V and 8 bases from J, leaving 17 bases between. The CDR3 is made up of 14 amino acids. This CDR3 is CASSSNRAPEPQHF. CDR3 in DNA: TGTGCCAGCTCTTCAAATCGGGCACCCGAGCCCCAGCATTTT.

This clone was counted once. The rearrangement links TRBV6-5 to TRBJ1-1; TRBD1 is a possible D gene (5 bases). The CDR3 is made up of 15 amino acids. Germline CDR1 is MNHEY and CDR2 is SVGAGI. Trimming removed 0 bases at V and 3 bases at J, with 11 bases between. The CDR3, as DNA: TGTGCCAGCAGTTACTCGAGGGTAGGGGACACTGAAGCTTTCTTT. It is translated as CASSYSRVGDTEAFF.

In nucleotides, the CDR3 is TGTGCCAGCAGCTTCGGATCGAGACTAGCGGGAGGGCCCTACGAGCAGTACTTC. Translation gives CASSFGSRLAGGPYEQYF. This sequence joins TRBV7-6 and TRBJ2-7; TRBD2 aligns across 14 bases. The V gene's germline CDR1 is SGHVS and CDR2 FNYEAQ. The CDR3 extends over 18 amino acids. Trimming took 3 bases from V and 2 from J; bases not matched to a gene: 9.

The V and J genes are TRBV6-6 and TRBJ1-2; D perhaps matches TRBD1 (6 bases). The CDR3 runs 13 residues. Germline-derived CDR1 and CDR2 are MNHNY and SVGAGI (reference sequence). V dropped 7 bases and J dropped 4 bases, with 13 bases sitting between them. CDR3 sequence: CASTNRVGYGYTF. CDR3 in DNA: TGTGCCAGCACCAACAGGGTAGGCTATGGCTACACCTTC.

The rearrangement joins TRBV10-3 to TRBJ1-2; D not certain. The germline CDR1 and CDR2 sequences are ENHRY and SYGVKD. The CDR3 runs 15 residues. Trimming took off 0 bases at V and 0 bases at J, with 8 bases between the two ends. Here the CDR3 reads CAISESAATNYGYTF. CDR3 bases: TGTGCCATCAGTGAGTCCGCCGCTACTAACTATGGCTACACCTTC.

A few counts support this clone. J is TRBJ2-7 and V is TRBV5-6; 8 bases align to TRBD2. The ends lost 3 bases at V and 6 bases at J; junction bases unmatched: 8. Per the germline V gene, CDR1 is SGHDT and CDR2 is YYEEEE. The CDR3 is made up of 14 amino acids. The CDR3 DNA is TGTGCCAGCAGCTGGGCCGCGGGAGGTGGCGAGCAGTACTTC. As protein: CASSWAAGGGEQYF.

This clone was counted once. This chain connects TRBV11-2 to TRBJ1-5; no firm D call. Per the germline V gene, CDR1 is SGHAT and CDR2 is FQNNGV. V dropped 3 bases and J dropped 2 bases, with 17 bases sitting between them. This CDR3 contains 17 residues. The CDR3 sequence is CASSFRRFGHGNQPQHF. The CDR3, as DNA: TGTGCCAGCAGCTTCCGCAGGTTTGGGCATGGCAATCAGCCCCAGCATTTT.

The chain is built from TRBV27 and TRBJ2-6; D call uncertain. CDR1 MNHEY and CDR2 SMNVEV come from the germline V gene (reference sequence). Trimming removed 5 bases at V and 4 bases at J, with 12 bases between. The CDR3 extends over 15 amino acids. CDR3 nucleotides: TGTGCCAGCAGTCCCCCCCCGACAGGGGCCAACGTCCTGACTTTC. Translation: CASSPPPTGANVLTF. The full variable domain, completed using reference TRBV27 and TRBJ2-6, is EAQVTQNPRYLITVTGKKLTVTCSQNMNHEYMSWYRQDPGLGLRQIYYSMNVEVTDKGDVPEGYKVSRKEKRNFPLILESPSPNQTSLYFCASSPPPTGANVLTFGAGSRLTVL.

The gene calls are TRBV7-2 and TRBJ2-7; D might be TRBD2 (5 bases). The CDR3 loop spans 16 amino acids. Germline assignment: CDR1 SGHTA and CDR2 FQGNSA. V gave up 5 bases and J gave up 4 bases, with 21 bases separating them. CDR3 residues: CASSLNRRAGDYEQYF. The CDR3 bases are TGTGCCAGCAGCCTCAACCGGCGGGCCGGGGATTACGAGCAGTACTTC.

The chain employs TRBV6-5 and TRBJ1-1, with D hard to call. This CDR3 has 13 residues. V lost 4 bases, J lost 1 base, and 7 bases lay in between. The germline gives CDR1 MNHEY, CDR2 SVGAGI. The CDR3 reads CASSFQQNTEAFF. CDR3 DNA sequence: TGTGCCAGCAGTTTTCAACAGAACACTGAAGCTTTCTTT.

The CDR3 region is CASSPLLQQDNGYTF. In DNA form, the CDR3 reads TGTGCCAGCTCACCACTCTTACAGCAAGACAATGGCTACACCTTC. The chain links TRBV18 to TRBJ1-2; no definite D call. This CDR3 spans 15 amino acids. Germline assignment: CDR1 KGHSH and CDR2 LQKENI. V gave up 1 base and J gave up 6 bases, with 15 bases separating them.

The chain joins TRBV5-1 to TRBJ2-7; 11 bases are a match to TRBD2. CDR1 and CDR2 from the germline V gene are SGHRS and YFSETQ. The CDR3 totals 18 residues. V was clipped by 0 bases and J by 7 bases; unmatched bases: 15. The CDR3 region is CASSLVASGRRLGREQYF. CDR3 bases: TGCGCCAGCAGCTTGGTTGCTAGCGGGAGGAGATTGGGACGGGAGCAGTACTTC. The variable domain in full, with the rest retrieved from reference TRBV5-1 and TRBJ2-7, is KAGVTQTPRYLIKTRGQQVTLSCSPISGHRSVSWYQQTPGQGLQFLFEYFSETQRNKGNFPGRFSGRQFSNSRSEMNVSTLELGDSALYLCASSLVASGRRLGREQYFGPGTRLTVT.

The chain carries TRBV2 and TRBJ1-1, with 10 bases that match TRBD1. The trim removed 7 bases at V and 4 bases at J, leaving 6 bases unmatched. CDR1 and CDR2 from the germline V gene are SNHLY and FYNNEI. The CDR3 length is 14 residues. CDR3 loop: CASTRTGGATEAFF. The CDR3 region has the DNA TGTGCCAGCACCCGGACAGGGGGGGCCACTGAAGCTTTCTTT.